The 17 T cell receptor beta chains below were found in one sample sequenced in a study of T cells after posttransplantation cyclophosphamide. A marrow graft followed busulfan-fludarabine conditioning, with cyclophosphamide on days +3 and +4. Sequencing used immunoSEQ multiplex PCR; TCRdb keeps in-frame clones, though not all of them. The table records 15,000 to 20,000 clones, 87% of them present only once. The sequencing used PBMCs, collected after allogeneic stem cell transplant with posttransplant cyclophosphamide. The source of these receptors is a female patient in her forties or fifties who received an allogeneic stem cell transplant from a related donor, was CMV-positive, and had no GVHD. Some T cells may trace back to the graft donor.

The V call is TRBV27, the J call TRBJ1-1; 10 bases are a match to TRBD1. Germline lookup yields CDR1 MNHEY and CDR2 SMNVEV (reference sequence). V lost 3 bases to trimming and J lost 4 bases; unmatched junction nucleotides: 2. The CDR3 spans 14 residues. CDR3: CASSFRTGGTEAFF. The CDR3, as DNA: TGTGCCAGCAGTTTTCGGACAGGGGGCACTGAAGCTTTCTTT.

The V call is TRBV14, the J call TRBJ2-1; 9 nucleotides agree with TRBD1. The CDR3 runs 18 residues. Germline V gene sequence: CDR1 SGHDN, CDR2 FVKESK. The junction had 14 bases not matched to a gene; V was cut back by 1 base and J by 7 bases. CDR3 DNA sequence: TGTGCCAGCAGCCAAGGTTTGGCCGGGACAGGGCTTAGGAATGAGCAGTTCTTC. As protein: CASSQGLAGTGLRNEQFF.

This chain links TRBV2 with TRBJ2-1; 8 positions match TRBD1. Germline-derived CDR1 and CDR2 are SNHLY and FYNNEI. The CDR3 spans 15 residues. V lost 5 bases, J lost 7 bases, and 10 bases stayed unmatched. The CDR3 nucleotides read TGTGCCAGCAGTCAGCGGGCCAGGGGGCAAAATGAGCAGTTCTTC. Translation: CASSQRARGQNEQFF. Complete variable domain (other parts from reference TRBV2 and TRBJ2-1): EPEVTQTPSHQVTQMGQEVILRCVPISNHLYFYWYRQILGQKVEFLVSFYNNEISEKSEIFDDQFSVERPDGSNFTLKIRSTKLEDSAMYFCASSQRARGQNEQFFGPGTRLTVL.

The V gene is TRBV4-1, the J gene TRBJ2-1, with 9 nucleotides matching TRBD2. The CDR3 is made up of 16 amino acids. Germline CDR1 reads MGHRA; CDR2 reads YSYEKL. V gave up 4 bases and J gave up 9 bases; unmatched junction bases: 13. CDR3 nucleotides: TGCGCCAGCAGCCGACCCGGGACTAGCTCCCTTCTTGAGCAGTTCTTC. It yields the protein CASSRPGTSSLLEQFF.

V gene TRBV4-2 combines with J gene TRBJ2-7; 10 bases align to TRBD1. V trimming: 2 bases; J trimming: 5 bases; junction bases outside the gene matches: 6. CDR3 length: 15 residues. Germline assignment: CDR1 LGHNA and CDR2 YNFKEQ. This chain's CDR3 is CASSQPGTGVHEQYF. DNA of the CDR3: TGTGCCAGCAGCCAACCCGGGACAGGGGTCCACGAGCAGTACTTC.

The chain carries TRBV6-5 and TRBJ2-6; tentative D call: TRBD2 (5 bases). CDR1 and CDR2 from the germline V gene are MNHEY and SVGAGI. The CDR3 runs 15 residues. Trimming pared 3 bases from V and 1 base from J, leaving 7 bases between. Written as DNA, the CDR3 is TGTGCCAGCAGTTATACGGGGTCTGGGGCCAACGTCCTGACTTTC. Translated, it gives CASSYTGSGANVLTF.

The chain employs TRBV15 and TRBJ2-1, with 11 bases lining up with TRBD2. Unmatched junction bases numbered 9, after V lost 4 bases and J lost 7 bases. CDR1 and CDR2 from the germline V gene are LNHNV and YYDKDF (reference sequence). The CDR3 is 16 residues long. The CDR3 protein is CATSKGSGRAGNEQFF. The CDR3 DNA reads TGTGCCACCAGCAAAGGTAGCGGGAGGGCCGGTAATGAGCAGTTCTTC.

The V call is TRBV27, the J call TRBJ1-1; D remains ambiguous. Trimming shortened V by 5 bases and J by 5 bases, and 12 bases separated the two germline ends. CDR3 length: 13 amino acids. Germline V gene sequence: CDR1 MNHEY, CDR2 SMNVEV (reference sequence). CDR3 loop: CASSPPGYTEAFF. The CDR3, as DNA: TGTGCCAGCAGTCCTCCGGGGTATACTGAAGCTTTCTTT.

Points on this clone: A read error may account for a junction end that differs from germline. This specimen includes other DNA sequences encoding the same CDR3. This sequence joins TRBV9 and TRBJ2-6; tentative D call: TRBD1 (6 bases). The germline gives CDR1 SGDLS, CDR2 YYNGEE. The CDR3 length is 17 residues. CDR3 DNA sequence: TGTGCCAGCAGCGAGGCAGCTACAGGGACCGGGGCCAACGTCCTGACCTTC. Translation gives CASSEAATGTGANVLTF.

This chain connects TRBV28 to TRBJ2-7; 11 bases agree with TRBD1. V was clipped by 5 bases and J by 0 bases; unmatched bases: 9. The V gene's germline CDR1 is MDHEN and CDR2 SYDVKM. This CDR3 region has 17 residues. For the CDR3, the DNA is TGTGCCAGCAGTCCCTCCCGGACAGGGGGCAGCTCCTACGAGCAGTACTTC. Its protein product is CASSPSRTGGSSYEQYF.

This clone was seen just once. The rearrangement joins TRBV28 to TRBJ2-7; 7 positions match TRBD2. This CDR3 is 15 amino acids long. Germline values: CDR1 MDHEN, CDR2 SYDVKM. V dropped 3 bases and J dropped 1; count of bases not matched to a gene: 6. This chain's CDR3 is CASSFVTSRSYEQYF. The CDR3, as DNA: TGTGCCAGCAGTTTCGTGACTAGCAGATCCTACGAGCAGTACTTC. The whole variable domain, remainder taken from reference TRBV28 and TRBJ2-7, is DVKVTQSSRYLVKRTGEKVFLECVQDMDHENMFWYRQDPGLGLRLIYFSYDVKMKEKGDIPEGYSVSREKKERFSLILESASTNQTSMYLCASSFVTSRSYEQYFGPGTRLTVT.

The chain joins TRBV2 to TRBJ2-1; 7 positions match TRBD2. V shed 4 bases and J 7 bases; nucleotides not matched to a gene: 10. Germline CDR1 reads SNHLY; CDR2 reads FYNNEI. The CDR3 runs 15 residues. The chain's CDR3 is CASSGVSGTGNEQFF. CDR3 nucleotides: TGTGCCAGCAGTGGCGTAAGCGGGACCGGGAATGAGCAGTTCTTC.

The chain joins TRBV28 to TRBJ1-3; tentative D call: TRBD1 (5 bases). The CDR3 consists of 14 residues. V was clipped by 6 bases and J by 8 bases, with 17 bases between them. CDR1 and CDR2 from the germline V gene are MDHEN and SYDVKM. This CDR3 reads CASSSGPAQDTIYF. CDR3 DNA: TGTGCCAGCAGCTCAGGGCCTGCCCAGGACACCATATATTTT.

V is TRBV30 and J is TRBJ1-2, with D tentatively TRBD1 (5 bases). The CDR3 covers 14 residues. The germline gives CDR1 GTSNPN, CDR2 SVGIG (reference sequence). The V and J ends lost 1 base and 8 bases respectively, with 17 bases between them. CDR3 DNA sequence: TGTGCCTGGAGTGCCGGCGTCAGGGTGTCGGGCTACACCTTC. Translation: CAWSAGVRVSGYTF.

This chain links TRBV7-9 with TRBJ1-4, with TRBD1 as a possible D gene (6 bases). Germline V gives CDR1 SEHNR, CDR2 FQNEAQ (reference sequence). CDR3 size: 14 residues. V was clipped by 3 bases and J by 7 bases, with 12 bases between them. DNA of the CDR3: TGTGCCAGCAGCTTCACAGGGAAAGCTGAAAAACTGTTTTTT. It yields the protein CASSFTGKAEKLFF. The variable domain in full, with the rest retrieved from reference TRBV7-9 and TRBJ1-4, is DTGVSQNPRHKITKRGQNVTFRCDPISEHNRLYWYRQTLGQGPEFLTYFQNEAQLEKSRLLSDRFSAERPKGSFSTLEIQRTEQGDSAMYLCASSFTGKAEKLFFGSGTQLSVL.

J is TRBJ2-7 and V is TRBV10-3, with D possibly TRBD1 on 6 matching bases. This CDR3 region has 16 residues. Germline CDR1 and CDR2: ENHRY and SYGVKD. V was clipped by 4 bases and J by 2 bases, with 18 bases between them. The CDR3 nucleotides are TGTGCCATCAGTGGGGCGGCCGGGACACCTCCCTACGAGCAGTACTTC. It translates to CAISGAAGTPPYEQYF.

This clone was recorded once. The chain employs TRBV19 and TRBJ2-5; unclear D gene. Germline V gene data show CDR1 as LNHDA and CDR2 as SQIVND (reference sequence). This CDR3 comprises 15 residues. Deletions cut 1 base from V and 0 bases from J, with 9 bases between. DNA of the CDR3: TGTGCCAGTAGTATAGGTCTGTTGTACCAAGAGACCCAGTACTTC. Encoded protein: CASSIGLLYQETQYF.